This T cell receptor beta chain was profiled in a study of cytomegalovirus exposure and HLA in healthy donors. Study observations and caveats: One cluster of highly shared sequence variants probably arose as a sequencing artifact.

Primers: 60 Vbeta forward and 13 Jbeta reverse. Sequencing used immunoSEQ multiplex PCR; TCRdb keeps in-frame clones, though not all of them. This listing includes 200,000 to 250,000 clones. In the case of this clone: Its target is not known.

The CDR3 covers 15 residues. J lost 3 bases, V lost 2 bases, and 2 bases had no gene match. Germline lookup yields CDR1 WSHSY and CDR2 SAAADI. The V and J genes are TRBV10-2 and TRBJ1-5; TRBD1 matches at 9 bases. Sequenced material: PBMCs. The TCR was taken from a girl aged 2-10 years in good health and CMV-seropositive. CDR3 sequence: CASSEGTGYNQPQHF. The CDR3 DNA reads as TGCGCCAGCAGTGAGGGGACAGGGTACAATCAGCCCCAGCATTTT.